One TCR beta chain is described in this entry. The target of this receptor is not known. The record has no base qualities; no much larger clone is one base away. After removal of 4 bases from V and 11 bases from J, the junction retains 19 bases not matched to a gene. The CDR3, from cysteine to phenylalanine, totals 16 residues. Only the CDR3 portion is preserved as DNA: 48 bases, with reading frame beginning at the first base. This sample is drawn from a study of T-cell reconstitution after alpha-beta-depleted transplantation in children (dated by TCRdb to about 2016). Regarding the complete study: The study quantitatively tracked T-cell immune reconstitution after TCRalphabeta/CD19-depleted allogeneic hematopoietic cell transplantation in children using TCR repertoire profiling.

The receptor library was made with PCR. The instrument given in TCRdb is Illumina HiSeq 2500. Molecular barcoding was employed in the preparation of TCR libraries, with unique molecular identifiers being used to normalize TCRbeta repertoire quantification. The raw public reads went through TCRdb reprocessing: fastp at Q25, MiXCR clone calling, in-frame beta chains kept. Every entry covers one CDR3 protein and lists the most common genes and DNA from its rows. The sample table lists a few hundred thousand distinct CDR3 sequences, around 18% of them with a count of one. The top ten clonotypes cover 3% to 3.5% of the sample.

Recombination linked TRBV12-3 or TRBV12-4 to TRBJ1-1; 7 bases in the middle match TRBD1. This clonotype was obtained from a human donor who donated a stem cell graft to a child with acute lymphoblastic leukemia. The material sequenced was PBMCs from the stem cell graft donor, taken from the stem cell graft. This receptor carries the CDR3 CASSWAGQTEGGSAFF. The DNA is as follows: TGTGCCAGCAGTTGGGCGGGACAGACGGAAGGGGGCTCGGCTTTCTTT.